One and the same sample provided the 31 T cell receptor beta chains below, sequenced in a study of blood T cell repertoires in COVID-19. Profiled with immunoSEQ multiplex PCR; TCRdb holds only in-frame clones, not every one. This sample has about 130,000 clones, with 80% to 90% found just once. The specimen was peripheral blood. Receptors were obtained from a man aged 60 to 75 with COVID-19, enrolled during active disease.

The genes are TRBV6-1 and TRBJ1-2; 9 positions match TRBD1. Germline values: CDR1 MNHNS, CDR2 SASEGT. The CDR3 extends over 16 amino acids. V was clipped by 0 bases and J by 5 bases; unmatched bases: 7. CDR3 sequence (DNA): TGTGCCAGCAGTGAAGCGGGGACAGGGACGAGGTATGGCTACACCTTC. Protein: CASSEAGTGTRYGYTF.

The V and J genes are TRBV9 and TRBJ1-6; no clear D. V shed 2 bases and J shed 10 bases, with 16 bases lying between them. Germline CDR1 reads SGDLS; CDR2 reads YYNGEE. CDR3 length: 15 amino acids. The DNA of the CDR3 is TGTGCCAGCAGCGTTGCTCCCAGACTAGACTCACCCCTCCACTTT. This encodes CASSVAPRLDSPLHF.

CDR3 in DNA: TGTGCCAGCAGCCGTCAGAGCGGGGGCGGGGATGAGCAGTTCTTC. As protein: CASSRQSGGGDEQFF. The chain recombines TRBV5-4 with TRBJ2-1; 8 nucleotides align to TRBD2. The CDR3 extends over 15 amino acids. V was clipped by 4 bases and J by 8 bases; unmatched bases: 11. From germline, CDR1 is SGHNT and CDR2 YYREEE (reference sequence).

This clone appeared a few times. V and J are TRBV5-6 and TRBJ2-5; D may be TRBD2 (6 bases). The CDR3 has 15 amino acids. Germline CDR1 reads SGHDT; CDR2 reads YYEEEE. The V end was cut by 0 bases, the J end by 4 bases, with 13 bases between. The chain's CDR3 is CASSLAGFGGETQYF. In DNA form, the CDR3 reads TGTGCCAGCAGCTTGGCGGGTTTCGGGGGAGAGACCCAGTACTTC.

The V call is TRBV5-6, the J call TRBJ1-1; D is undetermined. This CDR3 has 12 amino acids. V lost 1 base, J lost 8 bases, and 9 bases lay in between. CDR1 is SGHDT and CDR2 is YYEEEE in the germline V gene. CDR3 in DNA: TGTGCCAGCAGCTTGACAGACGCAGAAGCTTTCTTT. It specifies CASSLTDAEAFF.

The chain links TRBV27 to TRBJ1-2; a weak D match, TRBD1 (6 bases). Trimming shortened V by 8 bases and J by 8 bases, and 18 bases separated the two germline ends. The germline gives CDR1 MNHEY, CDR2 SMNVEV (reference sequence). This CDR3 contains 13 residues. CDR3 amino acids: CASSPRGAGGYTF. In DNA form, the CDR3 reads TGTGCCAGCTCCCCTCGGGGGGCGGGGGGCTACACCTTC.

V usage is TRBV28 and J usage is TRBJ1-5; TRBD1 is a possible D gene (5 bases). The V end lost 2 bases, the J end lost 7 bases, and 27 bases lay between the germline ends. In germline, CDR1 is MDHEN, CDR2 SYDVKM. This CDR3 contains 19 residues. DNA for the CDR3: TGTGCCAGCAGTTTAGTTCCCCCCGCAGGGATCCTATCAAGGCAGCCCCAGCATTTT. Residues: CASSLVPPAGILSRQPQHF. The variable domain in full, completed from reference TRBV28 and TRBJ1-5, reads DVKVTQSSRYLVKRTGEKVFLECVQDMDHENMFWYRQDPGLGLRLIYFSYDVKMKEKGDIPEGYSVSREKKERFSLILESASTNQTSMYLCASSLVPPAGILSRQPQHFGDGTRLSIL.

The V call is TRBV14, the J call TRBJ2-7; unclear D gene. The CDR3 length is 12 residues. Trimming removed 0 bases at V and 5 bases at J, with 5 bases between. Germline assignment: CDR1 SGHDN and CDR2 FVKESK. The CDR3 is CASSQEFNEQYF. The CDR3 DNA follows: TGTGCCAGCAGCCAAGAATTCAACGAGCAGTACTTC.

This CDR3 is CASSPRREGYNEQFF. In DNA form, the CDR3 reads TGTGCCAGCTCACCCCGTAGGGAGGGCTACAATGAGCAGTTCTTC. The chain carries TRBV18 and TRBJ2-1; the match to TRBD2 covers 7 bases. V lost 3 bases to trimming and J lost 3 bases; unmatched junction nucleotides: 5. CDR1 is KGHSH, CDR2 LQKENI, per germline. CDR3 length equals 15 residues. Based on the CDR3 plus reference TRBV18 and TRBJ2-1, the full variable domain is NAGVMQNPRHLVRRRGQEARLRCSPMKGHSHVYWYRQLPEEGLKFMVYLQKENIIDESGMPKERFSAEFPKEGPSILRIQQVVRGDSAAYFCASSPRREGYNEQFFGPGTRLTVL.

The chain has TRBV2 and TRBJ1-2; 7 nucleotides line up with TRBD1. V lost 8 bases and J lost 5; bases outside the gene matches: 11. Germline loops: CDR1 SNHLY, CDR2 FYNNEI. The CDR3 is made up of 14 amino acids. The DNA for the CDR3 is TGTGCCAGCCGACAGGGACAGTCAGGTTATGGCTACACCTTC. Its protein product is CASRQGQSGYGYTF.

The chain employs TRBV5-1 and TRBJ1-1; tentatively, D is TRBD1 (5 bases). Deletions cut 0 bases from V and 8 bases from J, with 11 bases between. CDR1 and CDR2 from the germline V gene are SGHRS and YFSETQ. The CDR3 is 13 amino acids. CDR3 residues: CASSLGQPTEAFF. CDR3 sequence (DNA): TGCGCCAGCAGCTTGGGACAGCCGACCGAAGCTTTCTTT.

The chain couples TRBV11-1 to TRBJ2-5; 9 positions agree with TRBD1. Per the germline V gene, CDR1 is SGHAT and CDR2 is FQDESV (reference sequence). V gave up 3 bases and J gave up 10 bases; unmatched junction bases: 9. This CDR3 has 14 amino acids. CDR3 in DNA: TGTGCCAGCAGCTTCGGGACAGGGTTCGAGGACCAGTACTTC. Translating it yields CASSFGTGFEDQYF.

V gene TRBV6-1 combines with J gene TRBJ1-5; 7 positions agree with TRBD1. The V segment lost 2 bases and the J segment 7 bases; nucleotides outside the gene matches: 5. Germline V gene sequence: CDR1 MNHNS, CDR2 SASEGT. The CDR3 consists of 14 residues. CDR3 sequence (DNA): TGTGCCAGCAGTGAACAGGGGGTACGACAGCCCCAGCATTTT. This encodes CASSEQGVRQPQHF.

The rearrangement links TRBV7-2 to TRBJ2-2; 8 bases agree with TRBD2. This CDR3 spans 16 amino acids. From germline, CDR1 is SGHTA and CDR2 FQGNSA. The V segment lost 1 base and the J segment 6 bases; nucleotides outside the gene matches: 7. In DNA, the CDR3 is TGTGCCAGCAGCTTAGAGGGTACTAGCGGCGCCGGGGAGCTGTTTTTT. It is translated as CASSLEGTSGAGELFF. Together with reference TRBV7-2 and TRBJ2-2, the CDR3 gives the full variable domain: GAGVSQSPSNKVTEKGKDVELRCDPISGHTALYWYRQSLGQGLEFLIYFQGNSAPDKSGLPSDRFSAERTGGSVSTLTIQRTQQEDSAVYLCASSLEGTSGAGELFFGEGSRLTVL.

V and J are TRBV6-5 and TRBJ1-3; D remains ambiguous. Deletions cut 5 bases from V and 4 bases from J, with 12 bases between. This CDR3 is built from 14 residues. Per the germline V gene, CDR1 is MNHEY and CDR2 is SVGAGI. The CDR3 nucleotides read TGTGCCAGCAGTCCCGGGAATACGGGAAACACCATATATTTT. This gives the protein CASSPGNTGNTIYF.

The V and J genes are TRBV2 and TRBJ2-7; 9 nucleotides match TRBD1. V lost 5 bases to trimming and J lost 5 bases; unmatched junction nucleotides: 10. This CDR3 is built from 15 residues. Germline V gene data show CDR1 as SNHLY and CDR2 as FYNNEI. For the CDR3, the DNA is TGTGCCAGCAGTCCAAATGGACAGGGGTACGACGAGCAGTACTTC. This gives the protein CASSPNGQGYDEQYF.

The chain links TRBV7-2 to TRBJ1-6, with TRBD1 matching 10 bases. Germline V lookup: CDR1 SGHTA, CDR2 FQGNSA. V lost 5 bases and J lost 5; bases outside the gene matches: 6. The CDR3 runs to 16 residues. The CDR3: CASSPRDRGNNSPLHF. CDR3 sequence (DNA): TGTGCCAGCAGCCCACGGGACAGGGGAAATAATTCACCCCTCCACTTT.

The chain links TRBV7-3 to TRBJ2-3; maybe TRBD2 (5 bases). The CDR3 contains 16 residues. CDR1 and CDR2 from the germline V gene are SGHTA and FQGTGA. Deletions cut 2 bases from V and 1 base from J, with 13 bases between. The CDR3 DNA sequence: TGTGCCAGCAGCTTACGGGGTCGGGCCGGCACAGATACGCAGTATTTT. It codes for CASSLRGRAGTDTQYF.

This clone was counted a few times. V usage is TRBV28 and J usage is TRBJ1-2; 7 bases fit TRBD1. This CDR3 has 13 amino acids. CDR1 MDHEN and CDR2 SYDVKM come from the germline V gene. Trimming cost V 6 bases and J 3 bases; bases outside gene matches: 4. The CDR3 DNA follows: TGTGCCAGCAGCTCCGGGACAGACTATGGCTACACCTTC. Translating gives CASSSGTDYGYTF.

This chain connects TRBV9 to TRBJ2-1; possible D gene TRBD2, 6 bases. Germline V lookup: CDR1 SGDLS, CDR2 YYNGEE. V lost 0 bases to trimming and J lost 9 bases, with 10 bases between them. CDR3 length: 13 residues. The CDR3 DNA is TGTGCCAGCAGCGTAGGTGGGAGGACTGAGCAGTTCTTC. Encoded protein: CASSVGGRTEQFF.

The V and J genes are TRBV15 and TRBJ2-5, with 8 bases fitting TRBD1. This CDR3 region has 17 residues. With 1 base clipped from V and 1 base from J, the junction kept 8 bases outside the gene matches. Germline V gene sequence: CDR1 LNHNV, CDR2 YYDKDF (reference sequence). Here the CDR3 DNA reads TGTGCCACCAGCAGAGCCTTGTTGGACAGGGCCCAAGAGACCCAGTACTTC. Translated, it gives CATSRALLDRAQETQYF.

The chain uses TRBV5-1 and TRBJ2-7, with D possibly TRBD2 on 8 matching bases. Trimming pared 4 bases from V and 4 bases from J, leaving 24 bases between. Germline-derived CDR1 and CDR2 are SGHRS and YFSETQ. This CDR3 is 17 amino acids long. CDR3 in DNA: TGCGCCAGCAGCGTTGGAAATACAGGGGCGGGGGGTTACGAGCAGTACTTC. It encodes CASSVGNTGAGGYEQYF.

The chain has TRBV3-1 (or the pseudogene TRBV3-2) and TRBJ1-3; D not resolved. Trimming took off 1 base at V and 0 bases at J, with 4 bases between the two ends. Germline assignment: CDR1 LGHDT and CDR2 YNNKEL (reference sequence). The CDR3 has 14 amino acids. CDR3 coding DNA: TGTGCCAGCAGCCAAGCCGGCTCTGGAAACACCATATATTTT. It specifies CASSQAGSGNTIYF.

The chain links TRBV11-1 to TRBJ1-1; D possibly corresponds to TRBD1 (5 bases). CDR1 and CDR2 from the germline V gene are SGHAT and FQDESV (reference sequence). V shed 4 bases and J shed 1 base, with 10 bases lying between them. The CDR3 is 14 residues long. Written as DNA, the CDR3 is TGTGCCAGCAGCTCAGGACACCCGAACACTGAAGCTTTCTTT. Amino acids: CASSSGHPNTEAFF.

The genes are TRBV30 and TRBJ2-7; 10 bases map to TRBD1. Germline CDR1 and CDR2: GTSNPN and SVGIG (reference sequence). After removal of 1 base from V and 3 bases from J, the junction contained 15 bases not matched to a gene. There are 18 residues in the CDR3. The CDR3 region is CAWSATRDRGRSRYEQYF. CDR3 sequence (DNA): TGTGCCTGGAGTGCCACCCGGGACAGGGGTCGTTCTCGCTACGAGCAGTACTTC.

A few counts support this clone. A junction boundary mismatches the germline segment, possibly from a read error. V usage is TRBV18 and J usage is TRBJ1-1; D unresolved. The length of the CDR3 is 12 residues. CDR1 and CDR2 (germline): KGHSH, LQKENI. As DNA, the CDR3 is TGTGCCAGCTCACCAAATGACGTAACGGGTTACTTT. It yields the protein CASSPNDVTGYF.

Details on this clone: Different DNA sequences within this sample yield the same CDR3. The chain is built from TRBV6-5 and TRBJ1-1; the D is unclear. Trimming shortened V by 2 bases and J by 0 bases, and 4 bases separated the two germline ends. The CDR3 has 13 residues. Germline lookup yields CDR1 MNHEY and CDR2 SVGAGI. For the CDR3, the DNA is TGTGCCAGCAGTTACACGGTGAACACTGAAGCTTTCTTT. This encodes CASSYTVNTEAFF.

The chain uses TRBV27 and TRBJ1-2; 7 bases align to TRBD1. The trim removed 8 bases at V and 6 bases at J, leaving 12 bases unmatched. The CDR3 totals 14 residues. Per the germline V gene, CDR1 is MNHEY and CDR2 is SMNVEV (reference sequence). The DNA of the CDR3 is TGTGCCAGCGTGGGAAGGGGACAGAGAGATGGCTACACCTTC. Encoded protein: CASVGRGQRDGYTF.

The chain uses TRBV9 and TRBJ1-4; perhaps TRBD1 as D (5 bases). The germline V gene encodes CDR1 SGDLS and CDR2 YYNGEE. The CDR3 is 15 amino acids. Trimming left V 7 bases short and J 8 bases short, with 21 bases between. The CDR3 loop is CASGTTDVPGEKLFF. For the CDR3, the DNA is TGTGCCAGCGGGACTACGGACGTTCCAGGGGAAAAACTGTTTTTT. Together with reference TRBV9 and TRBJ1-4, the CDR3 gives the full variable domain: DSGVTQTPKHLITATGQRVTLRCSPRSGDLSVYWYQQSLDQGLQFLIQYYNGEERAKGNILERFSAQQFPDLHSELNLSSLELGDSALYFCASGTTDVPGEKLFFGSGTQLSVL.

This clone has only a few counts. V usage is TRBV21-1 and J usage is TRBJ1-1; the D call in the table, TRBD1, was not verified against the DNA. TRBV21-1 is labeled a pseudogene. The CDR3 sequence is 15 residues long. CDR3 in amino acids: CASSNAKGVNTEAFF. CDR3 nucleotides: TGTGCCAGCAGCAACGCGAAAGGGGTGAACACTGAAGCTTTCTTT.

The chain links TRBV28 to TRBJ2-7, with a tentative D call TRBD2 (6 bases). The germline V gene has CDR1 MDHEN and CDR2 SYDVKM. The CDR3 extends over 16 amino acids. The V gene lost 4 bases and the J gene lost 5 bases, with 21 bases spanning the gap. The CDR3 loop is CASSSMTGRGVDEQYF. The CDR3 DNA reads TGTGCCAGCAGTTCGATGACGGGACGCGGGGTCGACGAGCAGTACTTC.